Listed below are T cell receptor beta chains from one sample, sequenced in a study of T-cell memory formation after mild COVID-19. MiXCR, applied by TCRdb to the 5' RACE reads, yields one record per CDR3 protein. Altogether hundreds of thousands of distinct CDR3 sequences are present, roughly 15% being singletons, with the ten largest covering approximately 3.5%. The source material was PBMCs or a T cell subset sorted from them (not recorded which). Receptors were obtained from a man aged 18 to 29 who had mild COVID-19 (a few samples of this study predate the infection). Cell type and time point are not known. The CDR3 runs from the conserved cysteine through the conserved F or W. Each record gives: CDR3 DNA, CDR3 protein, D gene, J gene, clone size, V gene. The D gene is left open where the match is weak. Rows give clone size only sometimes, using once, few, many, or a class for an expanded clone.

TGTGCCAGCAGCTTATATAAAACTAGCACAGATACGCAGTATTTT	CASSLYKTSTDTQYF	-	TRBJ2-3	few	TRBV7-2
TGCAGTGCTAGAGTTTACGTAGGAAGCACAGATACGCAGTATTTT	CSARVYVGSTDTQYF	-	TRBJ2-3	-	TRBV20-1
TGTGCCAGCAGGGAGCGACGGATCCAAGAGACCCAGTACTTC	CASRERRIQETQYF	-	TRBJ2-5	few	TRBV6-2/TRBV6-3
TGTGCCAGCAGGAACGGGGGATCGAGACAGGGCCAGTTCTTC	CASRNGGSRQGQFF	-	TRBJ2-1	once	TRBV28
TGTGCCAGCAGCTTACTCCCTAGCGGGGGGGTCTCCTACGAGCAGTACTTC	CASSLLPSGGVSYEQYF	TRBD2	TRBJ2-7	few	TRBV7-9
TGTGCCAGCAGCCGCGGGCGGCAGCCCCAGCATTTT	CASSRGRQPQHF	-	TRBJ1-5	-	TRBV3-1
TGCGCCAGCAGCTTGAGGGAAGCGGGGGGGCTCAATGAGCAGTTCTTC	CASSLREAGGLNEQFF	TRBD2	TRBJ2-1	-	TRBV5-1
TGTGCCACCAGCAGGGACAGGGGATTTGATGAGCAGTTCTTC	CATSRDRGFDEQFF	TRBD1	TRBJ2-1	many	TRBV24-1
TGTGCCAGCACCGCGGACAGGGGAGGTGAAAAACTGTTTTTT	CASTADRGGEKLFF	TRBD1	TRBJ1-4	-	TRBV6-6
TGTGCCAGCAGGACGGGACTAAGGAACACTGAAGCTTTCTTT	CASRTGLRNTEAFF	-	TRBJ1-1	-	TRBV27
TGCAGTGCTAAGAGATCTGGGGCCAACGTCCTGACTTTC	CSAKRSGANVLTF	-	TRBJ2-6	-	TRBV20-1
TGTGCCACCGCGGGGACTGCCCAAGAGACCCAGTACTTC	CATAGTAQETQYF	-	TRBJ2-5	few	TRBV7-2
TGTGCCAGCAGTTTACGGGGCCTCTCTGGAAACACCATATATTTT	CASSLRGLSGNTIYF	-	TRBJ1-3	-	TRBV12-3/TRBV12-4
TGTGCCAGCAGTTCACCGGCAGTACGAGAGCCCCAGCATTTT	CASSSPAVREPQHF	-	TRBJ1-5	few	TRBV28
TGTGCCAGCAGCTTAGGTGGGGGGGAAACTGAAGCTTTCTTT	CASSLGGGETEAFF	-	TRBJ1-1	few	TRBV7-2
TGCAGTGCCAAACCGGACAGCTGGGGCTACACCTTC	CSAKPDSWGYTF	-	TRBJ1-2	-	TRBV20-1
TGTGCCAGCAGCGGGATGGGACAGGGAAACAATGAGCAGTTCTTC	CASSGMGQGNNEQFF	TRBD1	TRBJ2-1	few	TRBV9
TGTGCCAGCAGCTTCGACGGGTCCCTCCACTTT	CASSFDGSLHF	-	TRBJ1-6	-	TRBV7-9
TGCAGTGCGAACCGCGGGGGGGCCGGTTTGGATACGCAGTATTTT	CSANRGGAGLDTQYF	TRBD2	TRBJ2-3	-	TRBV20-1
TGCGCCAGCAGCCAAGCCGGGGAGCTGTTTTTT	CASSQAGELFF	-	TRBJ2-2	many	TRBV4-3
TGCGCCAGCAGCCAAATGGGACCGGGGGGCCCCTACGAGCAGTACTTC	CASSQMGPGGPYEQYF	-	TRBJ2-7	few	TRBV4-3
TGTGCCAGCAGTTTAACGGGAGTTGGCAATCAGCCCCAGCATTTT	CASSLTGVGNQPQHF	-	TRBJ1-5	few	TRBV12-3/TRBV12-4
TGCGCCAGCAGCTCCCTCGGGCAGGGAATCACAGATACGCAGTATTTT	CASSSLGQGITDTQYF	-	TRBJ2-3	few	TRBV5-1
TGTGCCAGCAGTTCCCCAACCCGCTCTGGGGCCAACGTCCTGACTTTC	CASSSPTRSGANVLTF	-	TRBJ2-6	-	TRBV6-2/TRBV6-3
TGTGCCAGCAGCCAAGGGGGGACAGGATCCTACAATGAGCAGTTCTTC	CASSQGGTGSYNEQFF	TRBD1	TRBJ2-1	once	TRBV3-1
TGCGCCAGCAGCCCTGGGGGCGGGACAGGGGCTTCTGAGCAGTTCTTC	CASSPGGGTGASEQFF	TRBD1	TRBJ2-1	-	TRBV5-1
TGTGCCAGCAGGGTACAGGGGTCCTACGAGCAGTACTTC	CASRVQGSYEQYF	TRBD1	TRBJ2-7	few	TRBV6-2/TRBV6-3
TGTGCCAGCAGCTTCGAAGCGCATTCTACTCAGTACTTC	CASSFEAHSTQYF	-	TRBJ2-4	-	TRBV7-2
TGTGCCAGCAGCCGGACAGCTCAGCCCCAGCATTTT	CASSRTAQPQHF	-	TRBJ1-5	-	TRBV5-6
TGTGCCAGCAGCGCCCTAATGTGGCCGAGGAATGAGCAGTTCTTC	CASSALMWPRNEQFF	-	TRBJ2-1	few	TRBV7-2
TGCAGTGCTAGAAGTGCGCTAGCGATCTACAATGAGCAGTTCTTC	CSARSALAIYNEQFF	-	TRBJ2-1	few	TRBV20-1
TGTGCCAGCAGTCCCATGACAGGGATTGAAGCTTTCTTT	CASSPMTGIEAFF	TRBD1	TRBJ1-1	-	TRBV2
TGTGCCTGGAGACTTAGCGTGGATGAGCAGTTCTTC	CAWRLSVDEQFF	-	TRBJ2-1	-	TRBV30